This entry is about one TCR beta chain. The antigen is undetermined. V gave up 6 bases and J gave up 7 bases; unmatched junction bases: 4. CDR3 length: 13 amino acids. Germline V gives CDR1 SGHRS, CDR2 YFSETQ. The investigators reverse transcribed all of the isolated RNA, so they sequenced expressed TCRB transcripts. Sequencing used immunoSEQ multiplex PCR; TCRdb keeps in-frame clones, though not all of them. The sample holds over 200,000 clones, approximately 11% seen once. This specimen comes from a study of beta chain features in type 1 diabetes. Findings and caveats of the study: The study found moderately but significantly shorter TCRB CDR3s in all four CD4+ subsets of Type 1 diabetes patients.

The V call is TRBV5-1, the J call TRBJ2-1; 10 nucleotides agree with TRBD1. Sequencing was done on a sample of naive CD4+ T cells from blood. This clonotype was obtained from a man under 40 with type 1 diabetes. CDR3 sequence (DNA): TGCGCCAGCAAGCTGGACAGGGGGAATGAGCAGTTCTTC. It codes for CASKLDRGNEQFF.